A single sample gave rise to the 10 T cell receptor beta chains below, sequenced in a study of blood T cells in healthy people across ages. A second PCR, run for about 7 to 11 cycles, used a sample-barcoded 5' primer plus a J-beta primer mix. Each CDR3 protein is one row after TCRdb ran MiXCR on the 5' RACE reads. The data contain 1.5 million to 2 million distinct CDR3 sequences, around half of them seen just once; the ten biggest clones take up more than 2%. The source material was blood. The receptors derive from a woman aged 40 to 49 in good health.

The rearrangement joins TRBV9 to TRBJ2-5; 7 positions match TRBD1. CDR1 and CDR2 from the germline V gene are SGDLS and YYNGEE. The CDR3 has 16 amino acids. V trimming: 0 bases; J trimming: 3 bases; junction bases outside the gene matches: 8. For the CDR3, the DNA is TGTGCCAGCAGCGTAGCCCAAAGACAGGGAAAAGAGACCCAGTACTTC. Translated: CASSVAQRQGKETQYF.

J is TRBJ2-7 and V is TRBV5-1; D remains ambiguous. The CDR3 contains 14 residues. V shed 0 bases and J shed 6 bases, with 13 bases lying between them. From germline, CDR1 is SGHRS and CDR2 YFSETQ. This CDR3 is CASSLGAQVTEQYF. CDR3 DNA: TGCGCCAGCAGCTTGGGGGCACAAGTTACCGAGCAGTACTTC.

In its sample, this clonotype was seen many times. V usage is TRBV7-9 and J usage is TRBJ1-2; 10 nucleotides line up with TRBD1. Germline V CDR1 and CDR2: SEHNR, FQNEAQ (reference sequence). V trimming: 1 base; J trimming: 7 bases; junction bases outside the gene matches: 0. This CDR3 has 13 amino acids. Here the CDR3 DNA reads TGTGCCAGCAGCTTAGGACAGGGGGCTGGCTACACCTTC. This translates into CASSLGQGAGYTF.

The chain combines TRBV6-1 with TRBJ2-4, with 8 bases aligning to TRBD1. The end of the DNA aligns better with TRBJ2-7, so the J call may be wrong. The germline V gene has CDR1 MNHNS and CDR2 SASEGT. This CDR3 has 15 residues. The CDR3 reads CASSEAQGAIDEQYF. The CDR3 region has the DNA TGTGCCAGCAGTGAAGCTCAGGGGGCGATTGACGAGCAGTACTTC.

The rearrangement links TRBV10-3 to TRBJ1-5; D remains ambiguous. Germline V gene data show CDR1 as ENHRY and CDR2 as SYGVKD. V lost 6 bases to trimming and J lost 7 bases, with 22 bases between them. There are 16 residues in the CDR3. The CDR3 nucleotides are TGTGCCATCAGATCCGACACCGGAGGCGGAGGGCAGCCCCAGCATTTT. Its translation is CAIRSDTGGGGQPQHF.

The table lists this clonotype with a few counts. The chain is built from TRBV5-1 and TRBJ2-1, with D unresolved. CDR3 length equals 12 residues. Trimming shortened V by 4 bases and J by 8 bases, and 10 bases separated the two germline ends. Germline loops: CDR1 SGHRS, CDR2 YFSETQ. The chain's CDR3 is CASSHGRYEQFF. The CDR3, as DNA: TGCGCCAGCAGCCATGGACGTTATGAGCAGTTCTTC.

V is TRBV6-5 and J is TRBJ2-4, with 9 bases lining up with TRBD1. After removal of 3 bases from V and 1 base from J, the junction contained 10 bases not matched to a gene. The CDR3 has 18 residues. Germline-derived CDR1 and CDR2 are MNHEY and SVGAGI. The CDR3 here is CASSYSDRGRSAKNIQYF. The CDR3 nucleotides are TGTGCCAGCAGTTATTCGGACAGGGGCCGGTCCGCCAAAAACATTCAGTACTTC.

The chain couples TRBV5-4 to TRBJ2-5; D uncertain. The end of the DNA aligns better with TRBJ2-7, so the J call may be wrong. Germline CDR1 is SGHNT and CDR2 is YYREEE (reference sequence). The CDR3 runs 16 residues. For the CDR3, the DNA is TGTGCCAGCAGCTCCTTTCGAGAGACCTCGTACGACGAGCAGTACTTC. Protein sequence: CASSSFRETSYDEQYF.

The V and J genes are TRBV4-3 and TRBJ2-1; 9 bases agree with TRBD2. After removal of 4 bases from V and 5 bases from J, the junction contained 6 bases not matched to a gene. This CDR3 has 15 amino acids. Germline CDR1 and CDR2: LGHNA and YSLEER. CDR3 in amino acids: CASSPKASGDNEQFF. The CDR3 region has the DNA TGCGCCAGCAGCCCAAAAGCTAGCGGGGACAATGAGCAGTTCTTC.

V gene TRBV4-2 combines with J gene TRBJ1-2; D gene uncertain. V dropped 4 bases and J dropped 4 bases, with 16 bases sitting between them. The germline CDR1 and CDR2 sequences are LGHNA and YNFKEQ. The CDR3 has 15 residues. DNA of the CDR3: TGTGCCAGCAGCCCGCCGGAGGGTTGGGGCTATGGCTACACCTTC. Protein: CASSPPEGWGYGYTF.